This T cell receptor (beta chain) was obtained from a study of blood T cell repertoires in COVID-19. On the study more broadly: There were acute and convalescent COVID-19 samples, and they came from the United States, Italy and Spain.

Enrollment of patients from Seattle took place during active infection, with longitudinal follow-up. Profiled with immunoSEQ multiplex PCR; TCRdb holds only in-frame clones, not every one. This table has some 130,000 clones, around 89% appearing once. The V and J ends lost 3 bases and 3 bases, in that order; junction bases with no gene match: 4. Germline CDR1 is SGHNT and CDR2 is YYREEE (reference sequence). The CDR3 runs 14 residues. This clone has a handful of counts. The sequence was obtained from a man in his 60s with COVID-19, enrolled during active disease. The sequenced sample was peripheral blood. The rearrangement links TRBV5-4 to TRBJ2-3, with 7 bases fitting TRBD1. This CDR3 is CASSSRQGTDTQYF. The CDR3 DNA follows: TGTGCCAGCAGCTCCCGACAGGGAACAGATACGCAGTATTTT.